The 18 T cell receptor beta chains in this list originate from one sample, sequenced in a study of OX40 agonist ivuxolimab in advanced cancers. Libraries were prepared by immunoSEQ multiplex PCR; TCRdb keeps only in-frame clonotypes and omits some of them. The table has more than 75,000 clones, less than 85% seen once; the top ten hold 5.8%. The sample here was CD4+ or CD8+ T cells sorted from blood, taken in a trial of the OX40 agonist ivuxolimab. These receptors came from an adult with an advanced solid tumor such as melanoma, head and neck, liver or kidney cancer.

The rearrangement uses TRBV5-1 and TRBJ2-1; D perhaps matches TRBD1 (5 bases). This CDR3 is 18 amino acids long. Trimming shortened V by 1 base and J by 0 bases, and 17 bases separated the two germline ends. Germline lookup yields CDR1 SGHRS and CDR2 YFSETQ. Here the CDR3 DNA reads TGCGCCAGCAGCTTGTTAAGAGCTAGGGGAAGCTCCTACAATGAGCAGTTCTTC. Translated: CASSLLRARGSSYNEQFF.

J is TRBJ1-5 and V is TRBV15; D possibly corresponds to TRBD1 (5 bases). Germline V gene lookup returns CDR1 LNHNV and CDR2 YYDKDF (reference sequence). The CDR3 is made up of 14 amino acids. V lost 9 bases and J lost 5, with 17 bases in between. The CDR3 sequence: CATESTGRDQPQHF. In nucleotides, the CDR3 is TGTGCCACAGAAAGTACGGGGCGGGATCAGCCCCAGCATTTT.

This chain connects TRBV10-2 to TRBJ2-3; the D is unclear. Germline V gene data show CDR1 as WSHSY and CDR2 as SAAADI. The V gene lost 10 bases and the J gene lost 6 bases, with 8 bases spanning the gap. The CDR3 is 10 residues long. CDR3 in amino acids: CATNGDTQYF. The CDR3 nucleotides are TGCGCCACCAACGGGGATACGCAGTATTTT.

This rearrangement joins TRBV19 to TRBJ2-1; TRBD1 aligns across 10 bases. The CDR3 sequence is 15 residues long. Germline lookup yields CDR1 LNHDA and CDR2 SQIVND (reference sequence). Trimming cost V 6 bases and J 0 bases; bases outside gene matches: 2. Here the CDR3 DNA reads TGTGCCAGTAGAAGACAGGGGGCCTCCTACAATGAGCAGTTCTTC. This gives the protein CASRRQGASYNEQFF.

The genes are TRBV4-1 and TRBJ1-5; the D is unclear. Germline V gene data show CDR1 as MGHRA and CDR2 as YSYEKL. V was clipped by 0 bases and J by 4 bases, with 7 bases between them. The CDR3 totals 14 residues. DNA for the CDR3: TGCGCCAGCAGCCAAGAACCGATGAATCAGCCCCAGCATTTT. Amino acid sequence: CASSQEPMNQPQHF.

This clone was observed a few times. CDR3 DNA: TGTGCCAGCAGCTTAGGCGGGGAAAAACTGTTTTTT. Protein product: CASSLGGEKLFF. This chain uses TRBV7-9 with TRBJ1-4; D gene uncertain. Germline assignment: CDR1 SEHNR and CDR2 FQNEAQ (reference sequence). Trimming pared 1 base from V and 8 bases from J, leaving 5 bases between. The CDR3 sequence is 12 residues long.

The CDR3 DNA follows: TGTGCCAGCAGCTCGCAGGGGAGGCAAAGCTACGAGCAGTACTTC. Translation gives CASSSQGRQSYEQYF. This chain connects TRBV5-6 to TRBJ2-7, with D perhaps TRBD1 or TRBD2 (6 bases each). The CDR3 is 15 amino acids. Trimming shortened V by 3 bases and J by 3 bases, and 16 bases separated the two germline ends. Per the germline V gene, CDR1 is SGHDT and CDR2 is YYEEEE.

This clone was picked up one time. The chain has TRBV20-1 and TRBJ2-1, with D hard to call. The V gene's germline CDR1 is DFQATT and CDR2 SNEGSKA (reference sequence). The CDR3 sequence is 10 residues long. V was cut by 5 bases and J by 4 bases, with 3 bases left in between. The CDR3 DNA reads TGCAGTGCTGTATACAATGAGCAGTTCTTC. Residues: CSAVYNEQFF.

This clone was counted ten times or more. The rearrangement links TRBV5-1 to TRBJ1-2; 8 bases map to TRBD1. This CDR3 has 12 residues. Germline V gives CDR1 SGHRS, CDR2 YFSETQ. The J segment lost 8 bases and the V segment lost 4 bases, leaving 4 bases of the junction unmatched. This chain's CDR3 is CASSVTGDGYTF. CDR3 nucleotides: TGCGCCAGCAGCGTGACAGGGGACGGCTACACCTTC.

This chain uses TRBV7-2 with TRBJ2-7; D may be TRBD1 or TRBD2 (6 bases each). The CDR3 runs 15 residues. Per germline, CDR1 SGHTA and CDR2 FQGNSA. V was trimmed by 5 bases and J by 7 bases, leaving 21 bases between them. This CDR3 is CASSPQTRGLGEQYF. CDR3 nucleotide sequence: TGTGCCAGCAGCCCACAGACTAGGGGGTTAGGGGAGCAGTACTTC.

The sample holds one count of this clone. This chain links TRBV6-6 with TRBJ1-5, with TRBD1 matching 8 bases. The germline CDR1 and CDR2 sequences are MNHNY and SVGAGI (reference sequence). V gave up 6 bases and J gave up 5 bases; unmatched junction bases: 6. This CDR3 comprises 14 residues. The CDR3 bases are TGTGCCAGCAGGATGACAGGGGAGGATCAGCCCCAGCATTTT. Its translation: CASRMTGEDQPQHF.

The chain combines TRBV27 with TRBJ2-1; unclear D gene. The CDR3 has 13 amino acids. The V gene lost 2 bases and the J gene lost 0 bases, with 2 bases spanning the gap. CDR1 is MNHEY and CDR2 is SMNVEV in the germline V gene (reference sequence). The CDR3 loop is CASSLSSYNEQFF. The CDR3 DNA follows: TGTGCCAGCAGTTTAAGCTCCTACAATGAGCAGTTCTTC.

V is TRBV29-1 and J is TRBJ1-1; no firm D call. In germline, CDR1 is SQVTM, CDR2 ANQGSEA. Trimming left V 7 bases short and J 2 bases short, with 11 bases between. The CDR3 runs to 12 residues. CDR3: CSAGTVNTEAFF. The CDR3 DNA reads as TGCAGCGCCGGAACGGTTAACACTGAAGCTTTCTTT.

The chain employs TRBV9 and TRBJ2-2, with unresolved D. The CDR3 has 15 amino acids. The V gene lost 0 bases and the J gene lost 4 bases, with 10 bases spanning the gap. Germline loops: CDR1 SGDLS, CDR2 YYNGEE. CDR3 sequence: CASSVEGSSTGELFF. CDR3 sequence (DNA): TGTGCCAGCAGCGTAGAGGGTAGCAGCACCGGGGAGCTGTTTTTT.

The CDR3 DNA follows: TGTGCCAGCAACGGGGTGGTCCGCGAGCAGTACTTC. Protein: CASNGVVREQYF. The V and J genes are TRBV6-1 and TRBJ2-7, with D possibly being TRBD2 (5 bases). The CDR3 runs to 12 residues. Germline CDR1 is MNHNS and CDR2 is SASEGT. V lost 7 bases and J lost 6, with 13 bases in between.

The chain carries TRBV4-2 and TRBJ2-1; D gene ambiguous. The CDR3 spans 12 residues. The V gene lost 8 bases and the J gene lost 6 bases, with 11 bases spanning the gap. Germline values: CDR1 LGHNA, CDR2 YNFKEQ. The CDR3 sequence: CASSPAFNEQFF. The CDR3 region has the DNA TGTGCCAGCTCCCCGGCTTTCAATGAGCAGTTCTTC.

V usage is TRBV30 and J usage is TRBJ2-3; the D gene is possibly TRBD2 (5 bases). CDR1 and CDR2 from the germline V gene are GTSNPN and SVGIG (reference sequence). This CDR3 region has 14 residues. V shed 4 bases and J shed 0 bases, with 11 bases lying between them. This CDR3 reads CAWTLGGSTDTQYF. The CDR3 region has the DNA TGTGCCTGGACCCTTGGAGGTAGCACAGATACGCAGTATTTT.

The rearrangement joins TRBV5-1 to TRBJ2-1; D may match TRBD1 or TRBD2 (7 bases each). The CDR3 has 15 residues. Germline CDR1 reads SGHRS; CDR2 reads YFSETQ. Trimming left V 4 bases short and J 1 base short, with 12 bases between. As DNA, the CDR3 is TGCGCCAGCAGCAACCAGGGGGGGTCCTACAATGAGCAGTTCTTC. Encoded protein: CASSNQGGSYNEQFF.